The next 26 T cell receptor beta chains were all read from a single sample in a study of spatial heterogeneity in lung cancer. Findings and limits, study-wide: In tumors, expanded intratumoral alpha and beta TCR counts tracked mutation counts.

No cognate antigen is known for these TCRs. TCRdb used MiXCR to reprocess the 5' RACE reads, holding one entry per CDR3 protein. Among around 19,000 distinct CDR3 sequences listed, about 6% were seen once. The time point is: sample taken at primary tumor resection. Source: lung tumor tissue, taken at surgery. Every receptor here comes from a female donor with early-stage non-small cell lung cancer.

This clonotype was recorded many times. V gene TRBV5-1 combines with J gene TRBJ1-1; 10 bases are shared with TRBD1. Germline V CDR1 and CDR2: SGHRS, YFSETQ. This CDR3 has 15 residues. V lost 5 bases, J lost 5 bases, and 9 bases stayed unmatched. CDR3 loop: CASSGGSGQGTEAFF. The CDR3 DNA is TGCGCCAGCAGTGGAGGGTCGGGACAGGGGACTGAAGCTTTCTTT. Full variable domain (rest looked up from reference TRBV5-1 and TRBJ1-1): KAGVTQTPRYLIKTRGQQVTLSCSPISGHRSVSWYQQTPGQGLQFLFEYFSETQRNKGNFPGRFSGRQFSNSRSEMNVSTLELGDSALYLCASSGGSGQGTEAFFGQGTRLTVV.

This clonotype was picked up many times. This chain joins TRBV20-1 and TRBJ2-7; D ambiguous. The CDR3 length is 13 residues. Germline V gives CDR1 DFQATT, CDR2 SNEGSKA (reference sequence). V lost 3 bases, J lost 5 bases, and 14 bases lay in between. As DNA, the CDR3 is TGCAGTGCTAGCTCCGTCCGGGTCCACGAGCAGTACTTC. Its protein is CSASSVRVHEQYF.

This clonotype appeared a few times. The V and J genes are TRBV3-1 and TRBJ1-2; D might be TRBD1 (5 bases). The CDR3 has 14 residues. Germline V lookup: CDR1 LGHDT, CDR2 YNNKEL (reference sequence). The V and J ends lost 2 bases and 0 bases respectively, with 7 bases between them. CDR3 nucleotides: TGTGCCAGCAGCCAAACAGGCACTAACTATGGCTACACCTTC. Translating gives CASSQTGTNYGYTF.

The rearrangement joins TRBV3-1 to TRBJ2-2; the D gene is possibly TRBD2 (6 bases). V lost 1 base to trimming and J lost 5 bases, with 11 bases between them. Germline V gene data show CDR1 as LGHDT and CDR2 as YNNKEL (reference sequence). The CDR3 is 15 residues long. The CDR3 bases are TGTGCCAGCAGCCAAGCCCGGGGGTTGACCGGGGAGCTGTTTTTT. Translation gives CASSQARGLTGELFF.

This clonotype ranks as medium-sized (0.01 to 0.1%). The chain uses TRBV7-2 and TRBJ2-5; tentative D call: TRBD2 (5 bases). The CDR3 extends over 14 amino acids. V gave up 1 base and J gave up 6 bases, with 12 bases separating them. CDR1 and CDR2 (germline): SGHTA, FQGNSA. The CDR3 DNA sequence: TGTGCCAGCAGCTTAGGTTCGGGGATAAAGACCCAGTACTTC. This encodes CASSLGSGIKTQYF.

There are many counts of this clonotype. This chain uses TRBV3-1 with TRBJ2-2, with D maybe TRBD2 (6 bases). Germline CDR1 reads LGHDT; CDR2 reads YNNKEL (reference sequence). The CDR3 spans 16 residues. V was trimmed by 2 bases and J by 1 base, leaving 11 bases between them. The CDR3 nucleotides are TGTGCCAGCAGCCAACGCGTGGGGGGGAACACCGGGGAGCTGTTTTTT. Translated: CASSQRVGGNTGELFF.

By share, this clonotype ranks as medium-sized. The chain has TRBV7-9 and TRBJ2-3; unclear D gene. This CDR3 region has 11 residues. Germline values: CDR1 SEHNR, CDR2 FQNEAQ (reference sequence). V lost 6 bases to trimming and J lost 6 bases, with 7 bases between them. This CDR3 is CASSTRDTQYF. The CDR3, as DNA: TGTGCCAGCAGTACCAGGGATACGCAGTATTTT.

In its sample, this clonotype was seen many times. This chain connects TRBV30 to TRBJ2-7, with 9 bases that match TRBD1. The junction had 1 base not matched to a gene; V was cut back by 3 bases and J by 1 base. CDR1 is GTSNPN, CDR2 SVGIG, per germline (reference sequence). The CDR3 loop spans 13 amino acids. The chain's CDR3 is CAWRGQGSYEQYF. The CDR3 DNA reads TGTGCCTGGAGGGGACAGGGATCCTACGAGCAGTACTTC.

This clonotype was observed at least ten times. The DNA for the CDR3 is TGTGCCAGCAGAAGAGGAGCGGAGGGTTCATCCTACGAGCAGTACTTC. The encoded protein is CASRRGAEGSSYEQYF. The chain carries TRBV6-5 and TRBJ2-7; TRBD2 might be the D (6 bases). The CDR3 is 16 amino acids. Germline V gene data show CDR1 as MNHEY and CDR2 as SVGAGI. Deletions cut 6 bases from V and 1 base from J, with 19 bases between.

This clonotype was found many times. CDR3 loop: CSARDLPQGTVSTNEKLFF. The DNA of the CDR3 is TGCAGTGCTAGAGATCTCCCCCAGGGGACGGTTTCGACTAATGAAAAACTGTTTTTT. This chain joins TRBV20-1 and TRBJ1-4; possibly TRBD1 for D (6 bases). This CDR3 contains 19 residues. The germline V gene encodes CDR1 DFQATT and CDR2 SNEGSKA (reference sequence). V was clipped by 0 bases and J by 2 bases, with 22 bases between them.

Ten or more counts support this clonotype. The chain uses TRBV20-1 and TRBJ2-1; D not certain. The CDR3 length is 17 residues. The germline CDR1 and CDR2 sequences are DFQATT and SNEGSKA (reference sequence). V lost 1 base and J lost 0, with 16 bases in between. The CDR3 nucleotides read TGCAGTGCTAGAGCGCCGACGGCAATCTCCTCCTACAATGAGCAGTTCTTC. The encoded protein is CSARAPTAISSYNEQFF.

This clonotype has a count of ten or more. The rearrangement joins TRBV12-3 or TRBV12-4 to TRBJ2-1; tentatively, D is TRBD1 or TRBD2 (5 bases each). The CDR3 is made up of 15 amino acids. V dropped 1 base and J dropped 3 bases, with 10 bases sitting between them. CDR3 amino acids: CASSLGRDGYNEQFF. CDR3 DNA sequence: TGTGCCAGCAGTTTAGGACGGGACGGCTACAATGAGCAGTTCTTC.

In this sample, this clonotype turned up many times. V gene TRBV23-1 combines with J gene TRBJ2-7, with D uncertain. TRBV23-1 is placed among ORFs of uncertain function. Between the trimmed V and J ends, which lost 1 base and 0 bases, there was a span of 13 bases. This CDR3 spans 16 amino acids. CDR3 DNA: TGCGCCAGCAGTCAATTCGATTCAATCCACTCCTACGAGCAGTACTTC. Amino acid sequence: CASSQFDSIHSYEQYF.

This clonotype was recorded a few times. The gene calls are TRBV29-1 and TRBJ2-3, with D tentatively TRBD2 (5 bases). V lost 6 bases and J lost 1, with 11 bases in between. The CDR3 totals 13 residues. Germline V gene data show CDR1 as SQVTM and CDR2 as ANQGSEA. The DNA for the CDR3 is TGCAGCGTCCGTAGCGAAGGCACAGATACGCAGTATTTT. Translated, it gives CSVRSEGTDTQYF.

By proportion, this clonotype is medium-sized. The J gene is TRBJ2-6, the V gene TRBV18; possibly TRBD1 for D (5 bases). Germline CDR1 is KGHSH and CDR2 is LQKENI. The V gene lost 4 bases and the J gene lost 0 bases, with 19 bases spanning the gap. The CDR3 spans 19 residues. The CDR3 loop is CASSLTARSGNSGANVLTF. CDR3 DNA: TGTGCCAGCTCACTTACCGCTCGGTCAGGGAACTCTGGGGCCAACGTCCTGACTTTC.

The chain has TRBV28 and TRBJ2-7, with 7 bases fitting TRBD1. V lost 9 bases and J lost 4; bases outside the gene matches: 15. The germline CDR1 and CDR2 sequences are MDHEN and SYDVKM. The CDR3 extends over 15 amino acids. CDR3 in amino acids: CARSHSNRGLYEQYF. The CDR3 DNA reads TGTGCCAGGAGCCATTCCAACAGGGGCCTGTACGAGCAGTACTTC.

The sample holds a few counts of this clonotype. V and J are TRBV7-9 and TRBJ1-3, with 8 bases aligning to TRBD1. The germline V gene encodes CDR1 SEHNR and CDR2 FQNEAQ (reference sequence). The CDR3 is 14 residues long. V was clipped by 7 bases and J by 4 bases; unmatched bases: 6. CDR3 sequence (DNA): TGTGCCAGCACCACCGACAGGGGAGGAAACACCATATATTTT. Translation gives CASTTDRGGNTIYF.

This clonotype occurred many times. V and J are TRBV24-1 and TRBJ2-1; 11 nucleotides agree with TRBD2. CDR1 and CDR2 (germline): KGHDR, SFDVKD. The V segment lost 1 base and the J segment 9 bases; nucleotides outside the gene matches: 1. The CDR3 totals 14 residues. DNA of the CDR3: TGTGCCACCAGTGATTTAACTAGCGGGAGTGAGCAGTTCTTC. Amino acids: CATSDLTSGSEQFF.

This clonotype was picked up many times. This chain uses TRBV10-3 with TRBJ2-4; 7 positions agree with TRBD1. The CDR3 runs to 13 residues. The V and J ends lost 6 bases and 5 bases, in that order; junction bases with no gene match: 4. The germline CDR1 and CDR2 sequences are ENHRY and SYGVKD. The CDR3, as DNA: TGTGCCATCAGGCCCGGGACAGAAAACATTCAGTACTTC. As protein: CAIRPGTENIQYF.

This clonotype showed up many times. CDR3 in DNA: TGCAGTGCCCTCCCCTCGACAGGGTATGGCTACACCTTC. It codes for CSALPSTGYGYTF. The chain recombines TRBV20-1 with TRBJ1-2; 7 bases line up with TRBD1. After removal of 6 bases from V and 5 bases from J, the junction contained 9 bases not matched to a gene. The CDR3 runs to 13 residues. Germline lookup yields CDR1 DFQATT and CDR2 SNEGSKA (reference sequence).

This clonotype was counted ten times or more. CDR3 nucleotides: TGTGCCAGCAGCTTGGTCGGCGCGCCTGCCTACGAGCAGTACTTC. Protein product: CASSLVGAPAYEQYF. The chain links TRBV5-6 to TRBJ2-7; D gene ambiguous. Germline V gene sequence: CDR1 SGHDT, CDR2 YYEEEE. V shed 0 bases and J shed 2 bases, with 12 bases lying between them. CDR3 length: 15 amino acids. Full variable domain (missing parts from reference TRBV5-6 and TRBJ2-7): DAGVTQSPTHLIKTRGQQVTLRCSPKSGHDTVSWYQQALGQGPQFIFQYYEEEERQRGNFPDRFSGHQFPNYSSELNVNALLLGDSALYLCASSLVGAPAYEQYFGPGTRLTVT.

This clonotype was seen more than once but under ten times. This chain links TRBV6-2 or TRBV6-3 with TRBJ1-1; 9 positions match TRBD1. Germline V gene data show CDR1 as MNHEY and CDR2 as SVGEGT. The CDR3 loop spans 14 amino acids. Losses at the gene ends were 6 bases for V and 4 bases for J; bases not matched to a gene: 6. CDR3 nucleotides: TGTGCCAGCAGCACGCCGGGACAGGGCACTGAAGCTTTCTTT. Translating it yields CASSTPGQGTEAFF.

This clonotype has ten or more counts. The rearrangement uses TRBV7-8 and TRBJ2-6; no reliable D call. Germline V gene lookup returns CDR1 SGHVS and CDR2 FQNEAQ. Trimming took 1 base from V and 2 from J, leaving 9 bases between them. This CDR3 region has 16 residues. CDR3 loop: CASSLVIGAGANVLTF. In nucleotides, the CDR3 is TGTGCCAGCAGCTTAGTTATCGGCGCTGGGGCCAACGTCCTGACTTTC.

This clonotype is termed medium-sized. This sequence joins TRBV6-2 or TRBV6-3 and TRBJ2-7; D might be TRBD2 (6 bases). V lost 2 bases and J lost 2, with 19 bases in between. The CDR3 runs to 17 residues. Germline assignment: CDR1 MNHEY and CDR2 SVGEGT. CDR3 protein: CASSYPVSGGVTYEQYF. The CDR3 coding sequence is TGTGCCAGCAGTTACCCGGTAAGCGGCGGGGTAACCTACGAGCAGTACTTC.

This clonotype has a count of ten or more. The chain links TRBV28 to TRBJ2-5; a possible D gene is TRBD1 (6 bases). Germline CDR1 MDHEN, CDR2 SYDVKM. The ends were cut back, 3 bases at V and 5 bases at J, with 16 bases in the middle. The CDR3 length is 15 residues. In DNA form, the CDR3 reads TGTGCCAGCAGTTTCAGGGGCGCCATTTCCGAGACCCAGTACTTC. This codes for CASSFRGAISETQYF.

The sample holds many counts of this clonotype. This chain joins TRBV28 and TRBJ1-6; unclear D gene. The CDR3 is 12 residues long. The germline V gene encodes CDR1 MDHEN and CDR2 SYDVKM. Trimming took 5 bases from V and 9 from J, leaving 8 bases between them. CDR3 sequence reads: CASSLQSSPLHF. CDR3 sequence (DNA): TGTGCCAGCAGTCTTCAGAGTTCACCCCTCCACTTT.